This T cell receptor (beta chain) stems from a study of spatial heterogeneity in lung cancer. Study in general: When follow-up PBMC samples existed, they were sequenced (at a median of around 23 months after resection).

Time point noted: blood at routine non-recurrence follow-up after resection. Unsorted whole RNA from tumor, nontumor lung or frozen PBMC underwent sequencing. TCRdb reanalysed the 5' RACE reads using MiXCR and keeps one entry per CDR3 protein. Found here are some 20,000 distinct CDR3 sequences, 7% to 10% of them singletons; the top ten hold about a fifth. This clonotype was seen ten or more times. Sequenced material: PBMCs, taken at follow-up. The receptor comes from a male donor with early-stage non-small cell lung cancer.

This CDR3 reads CASSRGTSGTNEQFF. Written as DNA, the CDR3 is TGTGCCAGCAGTCGAGGGACTAGCGGGACTAATGAGCAGTTCTTC. The rearrangement uses TRBV27 and TRBJ2-1, with 13 bases identical to TRBD2. J was trimmed by 7 bases and V by 5 bases; bases with no gene match: 5. The CDR3 is 15 residues long. Germline assignment: CDR1 MNHEY and CDR2 SMNVEV (reference sequence).